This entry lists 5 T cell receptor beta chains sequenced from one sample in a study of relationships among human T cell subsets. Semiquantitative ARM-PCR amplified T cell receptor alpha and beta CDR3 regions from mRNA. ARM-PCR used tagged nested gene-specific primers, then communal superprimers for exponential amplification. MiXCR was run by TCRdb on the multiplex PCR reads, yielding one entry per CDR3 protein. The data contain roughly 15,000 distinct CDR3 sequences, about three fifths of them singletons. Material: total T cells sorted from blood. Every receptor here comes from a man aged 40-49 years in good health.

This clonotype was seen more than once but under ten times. CDR3 nucleotide sequence: TGTGCCGGCAACCCCAGCGATGAGCAGTTCTTC. This sequence encodes CAGNPSDEQFF. The chain has TRBV12-3 or TRBV12-4 and TRBJ2-1; D is unresolved. This CDR3 is 11 amino acids long. The V gene lost 11 bases and the J gene lost 8 bases, with 13 bases spanning the gap.

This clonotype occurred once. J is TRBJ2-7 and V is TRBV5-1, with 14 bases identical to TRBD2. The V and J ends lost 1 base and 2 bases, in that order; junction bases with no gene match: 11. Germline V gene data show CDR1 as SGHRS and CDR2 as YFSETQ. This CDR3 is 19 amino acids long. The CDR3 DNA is TGCGCCAGCAGCTTGAGGTCGTTGGGACTAGCGGGAGCGGCCTACGAGCAGTACTTC. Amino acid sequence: CASSLRSLGLAGAAYEQYF.

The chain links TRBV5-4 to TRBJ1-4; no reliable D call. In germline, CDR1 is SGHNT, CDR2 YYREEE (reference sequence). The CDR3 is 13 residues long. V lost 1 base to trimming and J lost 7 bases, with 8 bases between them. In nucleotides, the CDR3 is TGTGCCAGCAGCTTGAAAGGGTTTGAAAAACTGTTTTTT. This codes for CASSLKGFEKLFF.

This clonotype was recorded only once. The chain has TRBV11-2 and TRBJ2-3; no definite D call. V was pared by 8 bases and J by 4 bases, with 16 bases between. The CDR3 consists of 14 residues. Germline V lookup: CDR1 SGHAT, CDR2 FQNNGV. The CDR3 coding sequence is TGTGCCAGCGGCACTGGATCCTCATCAGATACGCAGTATTTT. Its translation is CASGTGSSSDTQYF.

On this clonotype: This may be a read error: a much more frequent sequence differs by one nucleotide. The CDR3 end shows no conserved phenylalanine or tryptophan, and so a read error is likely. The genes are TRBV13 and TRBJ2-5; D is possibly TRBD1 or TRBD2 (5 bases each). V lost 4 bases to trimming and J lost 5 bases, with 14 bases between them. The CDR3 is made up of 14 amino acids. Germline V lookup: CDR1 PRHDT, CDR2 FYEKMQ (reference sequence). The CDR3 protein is CASSSWTEGETQYL. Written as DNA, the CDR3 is TGTGCCAGCAGCTCCTGGACCGAGGGGGAGACCCAGTACCTC.